Listed here is a single T cell receptor (beta chain). CDR1 and CDR2 from the germline V gene are MNHEY and SVGEGT. The CDR3 spans 19 residues. The trim removed 6 bases at V and 0 bases at J, leaving 11 bases unmatched. Profiling relied on immunoSEQ multiplex PCR, and the TCRdb table lists in-frame clones only, not all of them. The sample shows roughly 700,000 clones, 75% to 90% of them seen only once. These data belong to a study of blood T cell repertoires in COVID-19. For the study at large: Some COVID-19 samples were acute and others convalescent; all came from the United States, Italy and Spain.

The sequenced material came from peripheral blood. The TCR comes from a woman between 18 and 29 years old with acute or convalescent COVID-19. This chain connects TRBV6-2 or TRBV6-3 to TRBJ1-6, with 10 bases that match TRBD1. CDR3 region: CASSRDRGSPGSYNSPLHF. CDR3 bases: TGTGCCAGCAGCAGGGACAGGGGTTCACCGGGCTCCTATAATTCACCCCTCCACTTT.